A selection of T cell receptor beta chains follows, all from one sample in a study of blood T cell repertoires in COVID-19. The table came from immunoSEQ multiplex PCR; TCRdb's copy has only in-frame clones and leaves some out. Of 200,000 to 300,000 clones listed, approximately 91% were seen once; the top ten hold 2% to 3%. The sample was peripheral blood. These receptors came from a person aged 18 to 35 with COVID-19, enrolled during active disease. Both conserved end residues are part of each CDR3. A D gene is named only where the DNA matches it firmly. Not every row has a clone size; where given, it reads once, few, many or a size class.

clone size	D gene	V gene	J gene	CDR3 protein	CDR3 DNA
-	-	TRBV6-2/TRBV6-3	TRBJ1-5	CASSYVEGAGNQPQHF	TGTGCCAGCAGTTACGTTGAAGGGGCTGGCAATCAGCCCCAGCATTTT
-	TRBD2	TRBV6-5	TRBJ2-5	CASSPSGLAGETQYF	TGTGCCAGCAGTCCCTCGGGACTAGCGGGAGAGACCCAGTACTTC
-	-	TRBV4-1	TRBJ2-7	CASSQDRGNFYEQYF	TGCGCCAGCAGCCAAGACCGCGGAAATTTTTACGAGCAGTACTTC
once	TRBD2	TRBV13	TRBJ2-2	CASSPIPGLVSPGELFF	TGTGCCAGCAGTCCGATCCCAGGACTAGTAAGCCCCGGGGAGCTGTTTTTT
once	-	TRBV9	TRBJ2-2	CASSPLGVSTTGELFF	TGTGCCAGCAGCCCCCTCGGGGTCAGCACCACCGGGGAGCTGTTTTTT
-	-	TRBV5-4	TRBJ1-4	CASSLEQGSEKLFF	TGTGCCAGCAGCTTGGAACAGGGCTCTGAAAAACTGTTTTTT
-	TRBD2	TRBV10-3	TRBJ2-3	CASRAGESPTDTQYF	TGTGCCAGTAGAGCGGGAGAATCCCCCACAGATACGCAGTATTTT
-	-	TRBV27	TRBJ2-5	CASASQGGGETQYF	TGTGCCAGCGCCTCTCAGGGCGGCGGAGAGACCCAGTACTTC
-	TRBD2	TRBV28	TRBJ2-7	CAGSGGPPYEQYF	TGTGCCGGTAGCGGGGGCCCCCCCTACGAGCAGTACTTC
-	-	TRBV2	TRBJ1-2	CASSVYVRSPYGYTF	TGTGCCAGCAGTGTTTATGTCCGGAGCCCCTATGGCTACACCTTC
-	TRBD1	TRBV2	TRBJ2-7	CASSRGRKYEQYF	TGTGCCAGCAGCAGGGGGCGCAAGTACGAGCAGTACTTC
-	-	TRBV15	TRBJ2-7	CATSSRTNSYEQYF	TGTGCCACCAGCAGTAGAACCAACTCCTACGAGCAGTACTTC
-	TRBD2	TRBV6-6	TRBJ2-1	CASSPGSGGPNNEQFF	TGTGCCAGCAGTCCGGGGTCGGGAGGGCCGAATAATGAGCAGTTCTTC
-	-	TRBV19	TRBJ2-3	CASTPISRGATDTQYF	TGTGCCAGTACCCCAATTTCTCGGGGGGCCACAGATACGCAGTATTTT
-	-	TRBV4-1	TRBJ2-5	CASTGGFQETQYF	TGCGCCAGCACGGGGGGCTTCCAAGAGACCCAGTACTTC
-	-	TRBV30	TRBJ2-1	CAWGVGSYNEQFF	TGTGCCTGGGGCGTCGGGTCCTACAATGAGCAGTTCTTC
-	-	TRBV5-6	TRBJ2-1	CASSSPGLRTTVYNEQFF	TGTGCCAGCAGCTCCCCCGGTCTTCGGACGACAGTCTACAATGAGCAGTTCTTC
-	TRBD2	TRBV7-6	TRBJ2-3	CASRAAGGDTQYF	TGTGCCAGCCGAGCCGCGGGAGGCGATACGCAGTATTTT
-	TRBD1	TRBV18	TRBJ1-1	CASSPGQDYTEAFF	TGTGCCAGCTCACCGGGACAGGACTACACTGAAGCTTTCTTT
-	-	TRBV6-4	TRBJ2-3	CASSDSAGINTQYF	TGTGCCAGCAGTGACTCGGCGGGAATAAATACGCAGTATTTT
once	-	TRBV12-5	TRBJ2-7	CASGPGDNTYEQYF	TGTGCTAGTGGTCCTGGGGACAACACCTACGAGCAGTACTTC
-	TRBD2	TRBV4-3	TRBJ2-2	CASSPRLAGGNGGELFF	TGCGCCAGCAGCCCTCGACTAGCGGGAGGAAACGGAGGGGAGCTGTTTTTT
-	TRBD2	TRBV19	TRBJ2-1	CASRTSGAYNEQFF	TGTGCCAGTAGAACTAGCGGGGCTTACAATGAGCAGTTCTTC
-	TRBD2	TRBV18	TRBJ2-1	CASSLWTSGTFGILGEQFF	TGTGCCAGCTCACTGTGGACTAGCGGGACCTTCGGGATATTGGGTGAGCAGTTCTTC
-	TRBD1	TRBV24-1	TRBJ2-7	CATLGGPGTGEYEQYF	TGTGCCACACTAGGGGGACCCGGGACAGGGGAGTACGAGCAGTACTTC
-	-	TRBV15	TRBJ2-7	CATSSLNGAYEQYF	TGTGCCACCAGCTCTTTAAACGGAGCCTACGAGCAGTACTTC
-	-	TRBV24-1	TRBJ1-2	CATSDGGGDGYTF	TGTGCCACCAGTGATGGGGGGGGTGATGGCTACACCTTC
-	-	TRBV7-2	TRBJ2-3	CASSFTGSTDTQYF	TGTGCCAGCAGCTTTACAGGGAGCACAGATACGCAGTATTTT
-	TRBD1	TRBV6-5	TRBJ2-7	CATGGVYEQYF	TGTGCGACAGGGGGCGTCTACGAGCAGTACTTC
-	-	TRBV3-1/TRBV3-2	TRBJ1-6	CASSQRTDNSPLHF	TGTGCCAGCAGCCAAAGGACTGATAATTCACCCCTCCACTTT
-	-	TRBV30	TRBJ1-1	CAWSVSGTRTEAFF	TGTGCCTGGAGTGTATCAGGGACTAGGACTGAAGCTTTCTTT
once	-	TRBV6-2/TRBV6-3	TRBJ1-3	CASSFQGSPSGNTIYF	TGTGCCAGCAGTTTCCAGGGGAGTCCCTCTGGAAACACCATATATTTT
few	-	TRBV29-1	TRBJ1-2	CSVEDGLNYGYTF	TGCAGCGTTGAAGACGGTCTCAACTATGGCTACACCTTC
-	TRBD1	TRBV5-1	TRBJ1-1	CASSGTGANMNTEAFF	TGCGCCAGCAGCGGGACAGGGGCTAACATGAACACTGAAGCTTTCTTT
-	TRBD1	TRBV11-2	TRBJ2-5	CASSLGTGGWETQYF	TGTGCCAGCAGCTTAGGGACAGGGGGCTGGGAGACCCAGTACTTC
-	TRBD2	TRBV7-9	TRBJ2-7	CASTGLAGVSYEQYF	TGTGCCAGCACCGGGCTAGCGGGAGTTAGCTACGAGCAGTACTTC
-	TRBD2	TRBV5-1	TRBJ2-5	CASSLSPAGRGETQYF	TGCGCCAGCAGCTTGAGTCCAGCGGGACGGGGTGAGACCCAGTACTTC
-	-	TRBV6-5	TRBJ1-5	CASIASSVGDQPQHF	TGTGCCAGCATAGCCTCGTCCGTGGGAGATCAGCCCCAGCATTTT
-	TRBD1	TRBV3-1/TRBV3-2	TRBJ1-2	CASSQGTGNYGYTF	TGTGCCAGCAGCCAGGGGACAGGGAACTATGGCTACACCTTC
-	TRBD1	TRBV6-1	TRBJ1-4	CASSERQTGAEKLFF	TGTGCCAGCAGTGAAAGACAGACAGGGGCTGAAAAACTGTTTTTT
once	TRBD1	TRBV11-2	TRBJ1-5	CASSLDRGDQPQHF	TGTGCCAGCAGCCTGGACAGGGGAGATCAGCCCCAGCATTTT
-	TRBD1	TRBV28	TRBJ1-5	CASSRGQGDQPQHF	TGTGCCAGCAGCCGGGGACAGGGGGATCAGCCCCAGCATTTT
-	-	TRBV6-6	TRBJ2-1	CASSSSESARNEQFF	TGTGCCAGCAGCTCCAGTGAGAGCGCAAGAAATGAGCAGTTCTTC
-	TRBD2	TRBV19	TRBJ2-3	CASSIAGVPDTQYF	TGTGCCAGTAGCATAGCGGGAGTCCCAGATACGCAGTATTTT
-	TRBD2	TRBV14	TRBJ2-7	CASSQDDREGSYEQYF	TGTGCCAGCAGCCAAGATGACCGGGAGGGATCCTACGAGCAGTACTTC